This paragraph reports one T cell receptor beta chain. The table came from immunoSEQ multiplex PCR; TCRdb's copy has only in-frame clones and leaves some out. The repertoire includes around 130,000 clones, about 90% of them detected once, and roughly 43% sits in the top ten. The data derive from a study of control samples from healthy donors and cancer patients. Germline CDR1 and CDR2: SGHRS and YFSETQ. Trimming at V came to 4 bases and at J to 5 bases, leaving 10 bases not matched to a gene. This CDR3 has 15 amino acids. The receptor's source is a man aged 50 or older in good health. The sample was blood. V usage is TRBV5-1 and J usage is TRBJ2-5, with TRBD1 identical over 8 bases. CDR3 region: CASSTGQGPGETQYF. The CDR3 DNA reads TGCGCCAGCAGCACTGGACAGGGCCCGGGGGAGACCCAGTACTTC. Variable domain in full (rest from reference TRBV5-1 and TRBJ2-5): KAGVTQTPRYLIKTRGQQVTLSCSPISGHRSVSWYQQTPGQGLQFLFEYFSETQRNKGNFPGRFSGRQFSNSRSEMNVSTLELGDSALYLCASSTGQGPGETQYFGPGTRLLVL.